This T cell receptor (beta chain) was sequenced for a study of blood T cells in healthy people across ages (dated by TCRdb to 2014 to 2015). Turning to the overall study: In model experiments, template switching captured about one uniquely barcoded TCR beta cDNA molecule for every two T cells. The study measured age-related changes in TCR beta repertoire diversity using deep sequencing normalized with unique cDNA molecular identifiers. The donors were split into four age groups: young (average 16 years), middle-aged (roughly 39), aged (about 62) and long-lived (approximately 80). To avoid experimental bias, donors of different ages were randomly spread across the sequencing lanes. Using the same blood draw, the study looked at two additional independent replicas of 1 million unique cDNA reads for two donors, one aged 18 to 30 and the other aged 80 or older. Points the paper makes about the study in general: Estimates of total diversity from one million sequenced T cells were regarded as lower bounds and underestimates. Because profiling used bulk unsorted PBMCs, naive and antigen-experienced compartments could not be compared conclusively. The CMV infection status of donors was not known, potentially confounding age-related changes in expanded clonotypes. There was a strong correlation between observed TCR beta diversity and the percentage of naive T cells measured by flow cytometry. Observed TCR beta diversity per million T cells fell roughly linearly with age, and a significant reduction was already apparent by age roughly 41. Compared with the aged group, more naive CD4+ T cells, fewer expanded clones and increased TCR diversity were shown by the long-lived group, suggesting age selection.

The donors were 40 or so Caucasian individuals from Russia, aged about 6 to 100 years, who were systemically healthy. Approximately 9.7 milliliters of peripheral blood were drawn from each donor into EDTA-treated Vacutainer tubes. Ficoll-Paque density-gradient centrifugation was used to isolate PBMCs, with at least 6.5 million per sample. Total RNA was extracted from PBMCs with Trizol reagent, with at least 6 micrograms obtained per sample. The percentages of naive CD45RAhigh/CD27high T cells were determined by flow cytometry on a PBMC aliquot from every donor. In its sample, this clonotype was seen a few times. The antigen it binds to is not known. No base quality information exists; no much larger clone differs at one position. CDR1 and CDR2 are drawn from the germline V gene: LGHNA, YSLEER. The CDR3, from cysteine to phenylalanine, totals 15 residues. Only the CDR3 DNA stays, 45 bases, in frame from base 1. A distance of 12 bases separates the germline ends of V and J, which lose 2 bases and 3 bases respectively.

The library was prepared using 5' RACE. The instrument was an Illumina HiSeq 2500. A second PCR of roughly 6 to 11 cycles was performed with a sample-barcoded 5' primer and a J-beta primer mix. A unique molecular identifier was introduced onto each TCR beta cDNA molecule by a template-switch 5' adaptor carrying 12 random nucleotides. Each sample yielded at least 3 million CDR3-containing paired-end reads. The Mint cDNA synthesis kit, primed by a TRBC-specific oligonucleotide, was used to synthesize first-strand cDNA from all RNA. Following uracil-DNA glycosylase treatment, a first 18-cycle PCR with universal primers M1SS and BC2_uni_R was performed on all cDNA. For the original study's pipeline: For normalization, 1 million high-quality reads, each with a distinct molecular identifier, were randomly selected from each sample. Instead of being binned into consensus sequences, reads that shared molecular identifiers were thrown out. MiTCR, set to a Q25 quality threshold and the strictest error-elimination algorithm, was used for CDR3 identification, clonotype clustering and error correction. A nonparametric unseen species model with Euler transformation was used to estimate a lower bound on total TCR beta diversity. TCRdb cleaned the public reads at Q25 with fastp, built clones with MiXCR and kept in-frame beta chains. Identical CDR3 proteins give one entry, which carries the most common genes and DNA. In this record, the V and J calls reflect TCRdb's handling and not the investigators' own analysis. The sample data list about 1.5 million distinct CDR3 sequences, and under 55% of these were observed just once. The top ten hold over 3.5% of the sample.

The V gene is TRBV4-3 and the J gene is TRBJ2-3, with TRBD1 as a weak D call on 6 bases. The sequence was collected from a woman aged 18-29 years in good health. Material for sequencing was blood. The CDR3 region: CASSQSGTRTDTQYF. The nucleotide sequence is TGCGCCAGCAGCCAATCCGGGACAAGAACAGATACGCAGTATTTT.